This T cell receptor (beta chain) came from a study of T cells after yellow fever vaccination. General study results and limits: After the booster, nearly 98% of CD4 and approximately 87% of CD8 primary-response clones were re-detected. Peaking faster, on day 5 versus 15, the secondary response was nonetheless weaker. Contaminants from the bulk population, in the form of abundant clonotypes, could be found in FACS-sorted repertoires.

This clonotype was observed a handful of times. Germline assignment: CDR1 ENHRY and CDR2 SYGVKD. This CDR3 comprises 16 residues. J was trimmed by 3 bases and V by 6 bases; bases with no gene match: 9. A process of 5'RACE template switching, which added a universal primer site and UMIs, was used to make TCR cDNA. TCRdb recomputed calls from the 5' RACE reads with MiXCR, one row per CDR3 protein. The sample lists under 55,000 distinct CDR3 sequences; approximately 7% were seen once. The source material was CD8+ T cells not binding an NS4B(214-222) dextramer, sorted from PBMCs, sampled about 49 days after the first yellow fever vaccination. The clonotype comes from a man aged 18 to 29 who received the YFV17D yellow fever vaccine. The J gene is TRBJ2-4, the V gene TRBV10-3; TRBD2 matches 9 bases. CDR3 coding DNA: TGTGCCATCAGCCCCCACGGCGGGGGGGACAAAAACATTCAGTACTTC. Protein: CAISPHGGGDKNIQYF.